This T cell receptor (beta chain) was recorded in a study of Ad26.COV2.S vaccination and SARS-CoV-2 variants. Study as a whole: Doses of Ad26.COV2.S were injected into muscle once or twice, 56 days apart. Study observations and caveats: Placebo recipients trailed vaccine recipients in spike-specific TCR breadth.

The CDR3 spans 15 residues. Trimming left V 6 bases short and J 0 bases short, with 13 bases between. Germline values: CDR1 SNHLY, CDR2 FYNNEI. Comment on this clone: The antigen remains unidentified.

TCRdb's copy holds only in-frame clones and misses some; the assay was immunoSEQ multiplex PCR. The data hold over 200,000 clones, with roughly 90% observed a single time. The treatment was: about 20 received Ad26.COV2.S at low or high dose, single or two shots; about 5 received placebo; per-sample allocation not given. Day 63 after the first vaccine or placebo injection was the time point for sampling. The sample came from a Boston adult aged 18-55 years. This receptor was identified in a person between 18 and 60 years old who received the Ad26.COV2.S COVID-19 vaccine or a placebo. This sample comprised peripheral blood, obtained in a trial of Ad26.COV2.S vaccine versus placebo. The chain couples TRBV2 to TRBJ2-3; D is possibly TRBD1 (6 bases). The CDR3 protein is CASRNRVISTDTQYF. CDR3 sequence (DNA): TGTGCCAGCAGGAACAGGGTTATTAGCACAGATACGCAGTATTTT.